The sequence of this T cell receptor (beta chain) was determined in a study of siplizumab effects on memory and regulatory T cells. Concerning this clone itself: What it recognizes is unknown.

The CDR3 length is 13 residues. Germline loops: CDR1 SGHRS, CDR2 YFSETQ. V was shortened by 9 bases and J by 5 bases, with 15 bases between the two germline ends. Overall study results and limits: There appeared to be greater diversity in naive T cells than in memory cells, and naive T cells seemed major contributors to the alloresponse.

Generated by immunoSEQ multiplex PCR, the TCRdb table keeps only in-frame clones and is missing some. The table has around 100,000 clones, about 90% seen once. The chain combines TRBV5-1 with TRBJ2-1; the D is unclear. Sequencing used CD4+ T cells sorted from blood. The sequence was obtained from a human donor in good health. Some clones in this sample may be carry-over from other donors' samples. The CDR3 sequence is CAIALTPDNEQFF. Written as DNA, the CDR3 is TGCGCCATCGCTCTAACGCCGGACAATGAGCAGTTCTTC.